This TCR beta chain is drawn from a study of OX40 agonist ivuxolimab in advanced cancers. Across the whole study: It was ivuxolimab, an agonistic anti-OX40 (CD134) antibody, that patients were treated with. Study findings and constraints: Researchers did not establish what antigens the expanded peripheral T cells target.

Sequencing used immunoSEQ multiplex PCR; TCRdb keeps in-frame clones, though not all of them. The table has about 73,000 clones, just under 90% seen once; the top ten hold around 0.51%. In the case of this clone: Its antigen is still unknown.

Between the trimmed V and J ends, which lost 5 bases and 2 bases, there was a span of 14 bases. Germline V gene data show CDR1 as SEHNR and CDR2 as FQNEAQ (reference sequence). The CDR3 has 15 amino acids. The source material was CD4+ or CD8+ T cells sorted from blood, sampled in a trial of the OX40 agonist ivuxolimab. The chain uses TRBV7-9 and TRBJ2-3; weak D call: TRBD2 (6 bases). The source is an adult with an advanced solid tumor such as melanoma, head and neck, liver or kidney cancer. This CDR3 reads CASSQGGAITDTQYF. The CDR3 region has the DNA TGTGCCAGCAGCCAAGGCGGGGCGATCACAGATACGCAGTATTTT.